These T cell receptor beta chains were read from a single sample in a study of T cell responses to AZD1222 COVID-19 vaccine. Assay used: immunoSEQ multiplex PCR; TCRdb lists only in-frame clones, some missing. The sample lists 90,000 to 140,000 clones; more than 75% were seen once. The material was peripheral blood, obtained on day 0 of AZD1222 vaccination. These receptors were taken from an adult in good health. The CDR3 runs from the conserved cysteine through the conserved F or W. A D gene is named only where the DNA matches it firmly. Clone sizes are given selectively: once, few, many, or a class where the clone is expanded.

j_call clone_size cdr3_length d_call v_call cdr3_aa cdr3_nt
TRBJ1-2 NA 14 TRBD1 TRBV7-9 CASSGTQGARGYTF TGTGCCAGCAGCGGAACTCAGGGGGCGCGTGGCTACACCTTC
TRBJ2-7 NA 15 TRBD1 TRBV4-3 CASSQLTGASYEQYF TGCGCCAGCAGCCAGCTTACAGGGGCGTCCTACGAGCAGTACTTC
TRBJ1-1 NA 13 NA TRBV9 CASSQGMNTEAFF TGTGCCAGCAGCCAGGGGATGAACACTGAAGCTTTCTTT
TRBJ2-5 NA 14 NA TRBV10-1 CASSESTGGETQYF TGCGCCAGCAGTGAGTCGACTGGAGGGGAGACCCAGTACTTC
TRBJ2-5 NA 15 TRBD2 TRBV30 CAWSGGGADEETQYF TGTGCCTGGAGCGGGGGGGGAGCTGATGAAGAGACCCAGTACTTC
TRBJ1-3 NA 10 NA TRBV30 CAWRGNTIYF TGTGCCTGGAGAGGAAACACCATATATTTT
TRBJ2-7 NA 12 NA TRBV11-2 CASSSSRNEQYF TGTGCCAGCAGCTCTTCTAGGAACGAGCAGTACTTC
TRBJ2-5 NA 14 NA TRBV7-9 CASSRTGSEETQYF TGTGCCAGCAGCCGTACAGGGTCGGAAGAGACCCAGTACTTC
TRBJ2-3 NA 17 NA TRBV12-2 CASRSPGGQGGTDTQYF TGTGCAAGTCGCTCACCAGGGGGACAGGGGGGCACAGATACGCAGTATTTT
TRBJ1-6 NA 15 NA TRBV28 CASSFSGGIWAPLHF TGTGCCAGCAGTTTTAGTGGTGGGATATGGGCACCCCTCCACTTT
TRBJ2-3 NA 15 TRBD2 TRBV28 CASAPSGRAEDTQYF TGTGCCAGCGCACCTTCCGGGAGGGCGGAGGATACGCAGTATTTT
TRBJ1-4 NA 13 NA TRBV28 CASIGGKNEKLFF TGTGCCAGCATTGGGGGTAAAAATGAAAAACTGTTTTTT
TRBJ2-3 NA 15 TRBD2 TRBV7-3 CASSLVGTSEDTQYF TGTGCCAGCAGCTTAGTAGGGACTAGCGAAGATACGCAGTATTTT
TRBJ1-5 NA 15 NA TRBV6-5 CASSAYKVVNQPQHF TGTGCCAGCAGCGCCTACAAGGTCGTGAATCAGCCCCAGCATTTT
TRBJ2-1 NA 14 NA TRBV7-7 CASSPQSGYNEQFF TGTGCCAGCAGCCCTCAGAGCGGGTACAATGAGCAGTTCTTC
TRBJ1-2 NA 11 NA TRBV29-1 CSTQGNYGYTF TGCAGCACCCAGGGAAACTATGGCTACACCTTC
TRBJ2-7 NA 15 TRBD2 TRBV7-8 CASSEGLADYYEQYF TGTGCCAGCAGCGAGGGACTAGCGGACTACTACGAGCAGTACTTC
TRBJ2-7 NA 14 TRBD2 TRBV7-9 CASSPSGSRGEQYF TGTGCCAGCAGCCCGAGCGGGAGTAGAGGCGAGCAGTACTTC
TRBJ1-5 once 17 NA TRBV13 CASSLGRGANSNQPQHF TGTGCCAGCAGCTTAGGACGAGGGGCAAATAGCAATCAGCCCCAGCATTTT